The 11 T cell receptor beta chains below come from one sample, sequenced in a study of Ad26.COV2.S vaccination and SARS-CoV-2 variants (dated by TCRdb to the early 2020s). Libraries were prepared through the immunoSEQ multiplex PCR assay. Entries here come from immuneACCESS through TCRdb and include only in-frame sequences with V and J called. Some clones fail to appear in such tables; in the studies checked, an unresolved V gene covers under half of the shortfall, and the cause of the remainder is unknown. This sample gives 300,000 to 350,000 clones in total; about 89% of them show up just once. About 4.6% of the sample is in the top ten clones. The sample's treatment or condition label, decoded: 15 to 20 received Ad26.COV2.S at low or high dose, single or two shots; several received placebo; per-sample allocation not given. Repertoires of vaccine and placebo recipients were sequenced from samples collected on day 63 after the first injection.

Sequencing was performed on peripheral blood, taken in a trial of Ad26.COV2.S vaccine versus placebo. Receptors originate from a person between 18 and 60 years old who received the Ad26.COV2.S COVID-19 vaccine or a placebo.

The rearrangement joins TRBV9 to TRBJ1-1; weak D call: TRBD1 (6 bases). Trimming removed 4 bases at V and 0 bases at J, with 10 bases between. The CDR3 extends over 14 amino acids. Germline lookup yields CDR1 SGDLS and CDR2 YYNGEE. CDR3 residues: CASSPNRVNTEAFF. Here the CDR3 DNA reads TGTGCCAGCAGCCCAAACAGGGTGAACACTGAAGCTTTCTTT.

The table lists this clone with many counts. The gene calls are TRBV24-1 and TRBJ2-7; 9 positions match TRBD1. The CDR3 extends over 15 amino acids. The V and J ends lost 4 bases and 6 bases, in that order; junction bases with no gene match: 9. The V gene's germline CDR1 is KGHDR and CDR2 SFDVKD. The CDR3: CATSDTGDRVGEQYF. The CDR3 DNA reads TGTGCCACCAGTGACACCGGGGACAGGGTTGGCGAGCAGTACTTC.

The V gene is TRBV9, the J gene TRBJ2-1; TRBD2 matches at 9 bases. The CDR3 totals 19 residues. V lost 3 bases and J lost 5; bases outside the gene matches: 18. Germline lookup yields CDR1 SGDLS and CDR2 YYNGEE. The CDR3 DNA sequence: TGTGCCAGCAGCGGAACACTATTGAGGGCGGGAGGGCCCCACAATGAGCAGTTCTTC. This sequence encodes CASSGTLLRAGGPHNEQFF.

As DNA, the CDR3 is TGTGCCAGCAGTTTAGTGGTTGTGACCAATCAGCCCCAGCATTTT. This encodes CASSLVVVTNQPQHF. The chain carries TRBV28 and TRBJ1-5; D call uncertain. The germline V and J ends were trimmed by 2 bases and 3 bases, with 11 bases remaining between them. CDR3 length: 15 residues. The V gene's germline CDR1 is MDHEN and CDR2 SYDVKM.

The chain joins TRBV29-1 to TRBJ1-1, with D possibly matching TRBD1 (6 bases). This CDR3 has 15 amino acids. Trimming took 2 bases from V and 0 from J, leaving 13 bases between them. Per germline, CDR1 SQVTM and CDR2 ANQGSEA. CDR3 region: CSVEQGRWMNTEAFF. Here the CDR3 DNA reads TGCAGCGTTGAACAGGGGAGGTGGATGAACACTGAAGCTTTCTTT. The whole variable domain, filled in from reference TRBV29-1 and TRBJ1-1, reads SAVISQKPSRDICQRGTSLTIQCQVDSQVTMMFWYRQQPGQSLTLIATANQGSEATYESGFVIDKFPISRPNLTFSTLTVSNMSPEDSSIYLCSVEQGRWMNTEAFFGQGTRLTVV.

This rearrangement joins TRBV5-5 to TRBJ2-2, with D perhaps matching TRBD2 (5 bases). The CDR3 spans 15 residues. Germline CDR1 and CDR2: SGHKS and YYEKEE (reference sequence). Trimming removed 0 bases at V and 6 bases at J, with 12 bases between. The CDR3 here is CASSLVRTRAGELFF. Written as DNA, the CDR3 is TGTGCCAGCAGCTTGGTGAGGACTCGGGCCGGGGAGCTGTTTTTT.

The chain combines TRBV5-1 with TRBJ1-3, with 7 bases identical to TRBD1. J gave up 0 bases and V 3 bases, and 3 bases lay outside the gene matches. There are 15 residues in the CDR3. Germline lookup yields CDR1 SGHRS and CDR2 YFSETQ. CDR3 in DNA: TGCGCCAGCAGCTGGGACAGCTACTCTGGAAACACCATATATTTT. Translating gives CASSWDSYSGNTIYF.

This sequence joins TRBV6-1 and TRBJ2-7; D tentatively reads TRBD1 or TRBD2 (5 bases each). Germline CDR1 is MNHNS and CDR2 is SASEGT. This CDR3 is 16 amino acids long. V dropped 0 bases and J dropped 4 bases, with 16 bases sitting between them. CDR3 region: CASSEATWQGVYEQYF. CDR3 nucleotide sequence: TGTGCCAGCAGTGAAGCTACGTGGCAGGGAGTATACGAGCAGTACTTC.

As to this clone: At one end the junction does not follow the germline gene, possibly because of a read error. This sample also contains other DNA sequences that code for the same CDR3. The J gene is TRBJ1-3, the V gene TRBV28; no clear D. CDR3 length: 17 residues. The germline V gene has CDR1 MDHEN and CDR2 SYDVKM. CDR3 sequence reads: CASSLTGFTSSGNTIYF. CDR3 nucleotides: TGTGCCAGTAGTTTAACTGGATTTACGAGCTCTGGAAACACCATATATTTT.

J is TRBJ2-4 and V is TRBV13, with D perhaps TRBD1 (6 bases). Germline loops: CDR1 PRHDT, CDR2 FYEKMQ (reference sequence). V was shortened by 0 bases and J by 3 bases, with 15 bases between the two germline ends. This CDR3 is built from 17 residues. CDR3 nucleotide sequence: TGTGCCAGCAGCTTAGGTCGTCCAGGGGACCTCAAAAACATTCAGTACTTC. The encoded protein is CASSLGRPGDLKNIQYF.

The rearrangement links TRBV7-8 to TRBJ2-1; 10 nucleotides line up with TRBD2. The CDR3 length is 16 residues. V lost 1 base to trimming and J lost 3 bases; unmatched junction nucleotides: 3. The germline V gene has CDR1 SGHVS and CDR2 FQNEAQ. CDR3: CASSLVTSGFYNEQFF. The CDR3 DNA sequence: TGTGCCAGCAGCTTAGTGACTAGCGGGTTCTACAATGAGCAGTTCTTC.